The T cell receptor beta chain described here comes from a study of CD8 T cells in Susac syndrome. Deletions cut 7 bases from V and 2 bases from J, with 12 bases between. The V gene's germline CDR1 is DFQATT and CDR2 SNEGSKA (reference sequence). CDR3 length: 14 amino acids. An amount of RNA that ranged from roughly 0.45 to 1 ug was reverse transcribed with random hexamers. MiXCR was run by TCRdb on the immunoSEQ multiplex PCR reads, yielding one entry per CDR3 protein. The sample includes about 250,000 distinct CDR3 sequences, around 93% of them seen just once. The source is a human donor with multiple sclerosis. Sequencing was performed on CD4+ T cells from PBMCs. The chain has TRBV20-1 and TRBJ2-6, with D uncertain. The CDR3 DNA reads as TGCAGTGGGTCGCCAGATGCTGGGGCCAACGTCCTGACTTTC. It codes for CSGSPDAGANVLTF.